A selection of T cell receptor beta chains follows, all from one sample in a study of T cell changes during pregnancy in multiple sclerosis. The protocol was immunoSEQ multiplex PCR, while the TCRdb copy is restricted to in-frame clones and leaves out a portion. The data hold some 37,000 clones, with 88% observed a single time. The specimen comprised CD4+ T cells from peripheral blood mononuclear cells, sampled in the first trimester of pregnancy. These receptors were obtained from a female donor with multiple sclerosis, enrolled in a pregnancy study. The CDR3 runs from the conserved cysteine through the conserved F or W. D genes are given only for firm matches. Some rows have no size entry. The others give once, few or many, or a class for an expanded clone.

V gene	clone size	J gene	D gene	CDR3 DNA	CDR3 protein
TRBV6-7	NA	TRBJ2-7	NA	TGTGCCAGCAGTTACTCTGCGGATCTAGAGTACTTC	CASSYSADLEYF
TRBV30	few	TRBJ1-1	NA	TGTGCCTGGACGAGGTCCCTGAGGACTGAAGCTTTCTTT	CAWTRSLRTEAFF
TRBV6-5	NA	TRBJ1-5	NA	TGTGCCACCTCCGACAATTTCAATCAGCCCCAGCATTTT	CATSDNFNQPQHF
TRBV20-1	once	TRBJ2-5	TRBD2	TGCAGTTCTAGCGGTAAAGAGACCCAGTACTTC	CSSSGKETQYF
TRBV2	once	TRBJ2-1	NA	TGTGCCAGCAGACAGGTAGACAATGAGCAGTTCTTC	CASRQVDNEQFF
TRBV19	NA	TRBJ1-1	NA	TGTGCCAGTAGCCTCGGGGGGAACACTGAAGCTTTCTTT	CASSLGGNTEAFF
TRBV5-1	NA	TRBJ2-5	TRBD2	TGCGCCAGCAGTCCGGGGGGGACCCAAGAGACCCAGTACTTC	CASSPGGTQETQYF
TRBV5-4	NA	TRBJ1-6	TRBD1	TGTGCCAGCAGCCGCAATGACAGGGGGCCTTCACCCCTCCACTTT	CASSRNDRGPSPLHF
TRBV5-1	NA	TRBJ2-1	TRBD2	TGCGCCAGCAGCGTGACTAGCGGGAGGTCAGGAAATGAGCAGTTCTTC	CASSVTSGRSGNEQFF
TRBV5-1	NA	TRBJ1-2	NA	TGCGCCAGCAGCTTGGGCGGCAACTATGGCTACACCTTC	CASSLGGNYGYTF
TRBV6-5	NA	TRBJ1-2	NA	TGTGCCAGCAGCCCTGCGGGGGACTACTATGGCTACACCTTC	CASSPAGDYYGYTF
TRBV4-2	NA	TRBJ1-5	NA	TGTGCCAGCAGCCCGTCGGGGTATAGCAATCAGCCCCAGCATTTT	CASSPSGYSNQPQHF
TRBV11-3	NA	TRBJ2-3	NA	TGTGCCAGCAGCGCGACGACAGGAACCTCAGATACGCAGTATTTT	CASSATTGTSDTQYF
TRBV18	NA	TRBJ2-3	NA	TGTGCCAGCTCACCACCGCTGTCTAGCCGGCGGGTTACGCAGTATTTT	CASSPPLSSRRVTQYF
TRBV15	NA	TRBJ2-2	TRBD2	TGTGCCACCAGCAGGTTAACTAGCGCCTACTCCACCGGGGAGCTGTTTTTT	CATSRLTSAYSTGELFF
TRBV7-9	NA	TRBJ1-1	NA	TGTGCCAGCAGCCCTCCCCGGGGGTTCGGCACTGAAGCTTTCTTT	CASSPPRGFGTEAFF
TRBV5-4	NA	TRBJ1-2	NA	TGTGCCAGCAGCCTGCAGAATTCGGGCTACACCTTC	CASSLQNSGYTF
TRBV5-1	NA	TRBJ2-3	TRBD2	TGCGCCAGCAGCTTAGCGGGGGGAGAGGCGGATACGCAGTATTTT	CASSLAGGEADTQYF
TRBV18	NA	TRBJ2-7	TRBD2	TGTGCCAGCTCACCGAACCAGCTACTAGCGGGAGTGAGCGAGCAGTACTTC	CASSPNQLLAGVSEQYF
TRBV27	NA	TRBJ2-6	TRBD1	TGTGCCAGCAGTTTAAGAACAGGGGCCGGGGCCAACGTCCTGACTTTC	CASSLRTGAGANVLTF
TRBV10-3	NA	TRBJ2-7	NA	TGTGCCATCAGTGAAACCGGCAGGGCCTACGAGCAGTACTTC	CAISETGRAYEQYF
TRBV19	NA	TRBJ2-1	TRBD2	TGTGCCAGTAGTGCCACTAGCGGGAGGCCCGGTGTACGTAATGAGCAGTTCTTC	CASSATSGRPGVRNEQFF
TRBV28	NA	TRBJ1-5	NA	TGTGCCAGCAGTTTAACACACAATCAGCCCCAGCATTTT	CASSLTHNQPQHF
TRBV18	NA	TRBJ1-5	NA	TGTGCCAGCTCACCAGTCCGCCAGGATAGCAATCAGCCCCAGCATTTT	CASSPVRQDSNQPQHF
TRBV6-1	NA	TRBJ2-1	TRBD2	TGTGCCAGCAGGGGACTAGCGGGAGGCCGGGATGAGCAGTTCTTC	CASRGLAGGRDEQFF
TRBV6-6	NA	TRBJ1-5	NA	TGTGCCAGCAGTTACTCACCCGCGGCCAACCAGCCCCAGCATTTT	CASSYSPAANQPQHF
TRBV2	NA	TRBJ2-2	NA	TGTGCCAGCAGCCTAGGGACTGCTAACGCCGGGGAGCTGTTTTTT	CASSLGTANAGELFF
TRBV6-1	NA	TRBJ1-1	NA	TGTGCCAGCAGTCAAAGGGGATCCGGGGGCACTGAAGCTTTCTTT	CASSQRGSGGTEAFF
TRBV7-7	NA	TRBJ2-2	TRBD1	TGTGCCAGCAGCTTACTGCCCAGGGGGTCGGCTTCGAACACCGGGGAGCTGTTTTTT	CASSLLPRGSASNTGELFF
TRBV7-8	NA	TRBJ1-3	TRBD1	TGTGCCAGCAATAGTCAGGGGGAAAACACCATATATTTT	CASNSQGENTIYF
TRBV5-1	NA	TRBJ2-2	TRBD2	TGCGCCAGCAGCTTGGCAGCGGGGGGCTTGAACACCGGGGAGCTGTTTTTT	CASSLAAGGLNTGELFF
TRBV4-2	NA	TRBJ2-5	NA	TGTGCCAGCAGCCAAGTAGCGGTTCCAGAGACCCAGTACTTC	CASSQVAVPETQYF
TRBV2	few	TRBJ2-2	TRBD1	TGTGCCAGCAGGGCACAGGGGGCCGCCGGGGAGCTGTTTTTT	CASRAQGAAGELFF
TRBV9	once	TRBJ1-2	TRBD1	TGTGCCAGCAGCATGATGCCCGGGACAGTCTATGGCTACACCTTC	CASSMMPGTVYGYTF
TRBV20-1	NA	TRBJ1-2	NA	TGCAGTGCCCTTTTCGGGGGCTACACCTTC	CSALFGGYTF
TRBV5-5	NA	TRBJ2-3	NA	TGTGCCAGCAGCTGGAGGGCGGATAGCACAGATACGCAGTATTTT	CASSWRADSTDTQYF
TRBV5-1	NA	TRBJ2-7	TRBD2	TGCGCCAGCAGCTTGGAACTAGCGGGAGTTGAACCCTACGAGCAGTACTTC	CASSLELAGVEPYEQYF
TRBV6-5	once	TRBJ2-7	TRBD1	TGTGCCAGCAGCCCCCGACAGGGATACGAGCAGTACTTC	CASSPRQGYEQYF
TRBV6-1	NA	TRBJ1-5	NA	TGTGCCAGCAGTCCGGCAGGAAATCAGCCCCAGCATTTT	CASSPAGNQPQHF
TRBV6-5	once	TRBJ2-5	NA	TGTGCCAGCAGTTACTCAGGGGTTGAAGAGACCCAGTACTTC	CASSYSGVEETQYF
TRBV7-3	NA	TRBJ2-7	NA	TGTGCCAGCAGCTTGGGGGCGAGCGGGACTGGTGAGCAGTACTTC	CASSLGASGTGEQYF
TRBV6-1	NA	TRBJ2-5	TRBD1	TGTGCCAGCCGATGGCGGGACAGGGGCCAAGAGACCCAGTACTTC	CASRWRDRGQETQYF
TRBV2	NA	TRBJ1-1	NA	TGTGCCAGCAGCCGGGGGGAGACTGAAGCTTTCTTT	CASSRGETEAFF
TRBV5-8	NA	TRBJ2-3	NA	TGTGCCAGCAGCTTAGGAGCGGGTTTAACAGATACGCAGTATTTT	CASSLGAGLTDTQYF
TRBV7-3	NA	TRBJ2-3	NA	TGTGCCAGCAGCTTAAGGGGCGGGGTCACAGATACGCAGTATTTT	CASSLRGGVTDTQYF
TRBV6-6	NA	TRBJ2-7	NA	TGTGCCAGCAGTTACGATCCCGCCGGGGTCGAGCAGTACTTC	CASSYDPAGVEQYF
TRBV10-2	NA	TRBJ2-5	NA	TGCGCCAGCCTGCGGGGCCAGCAAGAGACCCAGTACTTC	CASLRGQQETQYF
TRBV27	NA	TRBJ1-1	NA	TGTGCCAGCAGTTTCGGGGGGGTCGGGGGCTTGACTGAAGCTTTCTTT	CASSFGGVGGLTEAFF
TRBV19	NA	TRBJ2-1	NA	TGTGCCAGTAGCTTCCCAGCAGGGCGAATAGGGTATGAGCAGTTCTTC	CASSFPAGRIGYEQFF
TRBV6-5	NA	TRBJ1-1	NA	TGTGCCAGCAGTTACGCGGGGGGCAGTACTGAAGCTTTCTTT	CASSYAGGSTEAFF
TRBV6-6	NA	TRBJ2-7	NA	TGTGCCAGCAGTTACGGGGCGGGATCCCACTCCTACGAGCAGTACTTC	CASSYGAGSHSYEQYF
TRBV27	NA	TRBJ2-1	NA	TGTGCCAGCAGCCCTTGGGAGGCCCACGTCAATGAGCAGTTCTTC	CASSPWEAHVNEQFF
TRBV15	NA	TRBJ2-5	TRBD2	TGTGCCACCAGCAGAGGAGGGACTAGCGGGACGCAAGAGACCCAGTACTTC	CATSRGGTSGTQETQYF